These T cell receptor beta chains were read from a single sample in a study of CD8 T cells in Susac syndrome. TCRdb passed the immunoSEQ multiplex PCR reads through MiXCR, listing each CDR3 protein once. The repertoire includes tens of thousands of distinct CDR3 sequences, 85% to 95% of them detected once, and 0.63% sits in the top ten. The sequencing sample was made of CD8+ T cells from PBMCs. The receptor set was obtained from a human donor with Susac syndrome. CDR3s include the opening cysteine and the closing phenylalanine or tryptophan. The order of the fields is D gene, V gene, clone size, J gene, CDR3 DNA, CDR3 protein. A D gene is named only where the DNA matches it firmly. The size of a clone is reported for some rows only, either as once, few or many, or as a class for expanded clones.

-	TRBV7-3	-	TRBJ1-6	TGTGCCAGCAGCCCTCGGGAGGATAGCTCCTATAATTCACCCCTCCACTTT	CASSPREDSSYNSPLHF
-	TRBV9	-	TRBJ1-3	TGTGCCAGCACCTCAGGTCCAGGAGGAAACACCATATATTTT	CASTSGPGGNTIYF
-	TRBV12-3/TRBV12-4	-	TRBJ2-2	TGTGCCAGCAGTCCCAGGGACCCCGGGGAGCTGTTTTTT	CASSPRDPGELFF
-	TRBV7-9	-	TRBJ2-7	TGTGCCAGCAGCCGGGCCTATGACGAGCAGTACTTC	CASSRAYDEQYF
TRBD1	TRBV6-2/TRBV6-3	-	TRBJ2-6	TGTGCCGTCGTATCGGCACCGGGACAGGGGAATTTAGCTGGGGCCAACGTCCTGACTTTC	CAVVSAPGQGNLAGANVLTF
-	TRBV13	-	TRBJ2-7	TGTGCCAGCAGCTTGCAGGGGACCTACGAGCAGTACTTC	CASSLQGTYEQYF
-	TRBV6-5	-	TRBJ2-7	TGTGCCAGCAGTTACGGGCAGAGTCCCTACGAGCAGTACTTC	CASSYGQSPYEQYF
-	TRBV28	-	TRBJ2-7	TGTGCCAGCAGTTCGGTCTCCCTGGCCTACGAGCAGTACTTC	CASSSVSLAYEQYF
-	TRBV7-9	-	TRBJ2-7	TGTGCCAGCAGCGATCCAGGGTCAAACGAGCAGTACTTC	CASSDPGSNEQYF
TRBD1	TRBV7-2	-	TRBJ1-6	TGTGCCAGCAGCATCGGACAGGGTTTATCCTATAATTCACCCCTCCACTTT	CASSIGQGLSYNSPLHF
TRBD2	TRBV20-1	-	TRBJ2-6	TGCAGTGCTGGGGGAGGGTTTGGGGCCAACGTCCTGACTTTC	CSAGGGFGANVLTF
TRBD2	TRBV23-1	-	TRBJ2-3	TGCGCCAGCATGCGGGAGGGGCCCGACACAGATACGCAGTATTTT	CASMREGPDTDTQYF
TRBD2	TRBV6-5	-	TRBJ2-1	TGTGCCTGCAAACGGGAGGGTGAGCAGTTCTTC	CACKREGEQFF
TRBD1	TRBV28	-	TRBJ1-1	TGTGCCAGCACCGGCGAGGGGGCGAACACTGAAGCTTTCTTT	CASTGEGANTEAFF
TRBD1	TRBV7-2	-	TRBJ2-4	TGTGCCAGCAGCTTAAGTGGACAGGGGGCCCGTTTTGGAAACATTCAGTACTTC	CASSLSGQGARFGNIQYF
-	TRBV19	-	TRBJ2-1	TGTGCCAGCGCCCTTAGCTCCTACAATGAGCAGTTCTTC	CASALSSYNEQFF
-	TRBV11-3	-	TRBJ2-7	TGTGCCAGCGCCCTCCGACCAGGGGGGATATACAAGCAGTACTTC	CASALRPGGIYKQYF
-	TRBV28	-	TRBJ1-1	TGTGCCAGCAGTGGGCTTGGGCCTGAAGCTTTCTTT	CASSGLGPEAFF
-	TRBV5-5	-	TRBJ2-7	TGTGCCAGCAGCTTGGCGCCAGGGTCTAACGAGCAGTACTTC	CASSLAPGSNEQYF
-	TRBV10-3	once	TRBJ1-5	TGTGCCATCAGTGAATCGAACAGGCTGGTAGGCAATCAGCCCCAGCATTTT	CAISESNRLVGNQPQHF
-	TRBV11-2	-	TRBJ1-6	TGTGCCAGCAGCTTTAGTACGAATTCACCCCTCCACTTT	CASSFSTNSPLHF
TRBD1	TRBV25-1	-	TRBJ1-5	TGTGCCAGCACCCAGGGGGCGCGAAATCAGCCCCAGCATTTT	CASTQGARNQPQHF
-	TRBV6-5	-	TRBJ2-7	TGTGCCAGCAGTTACTCCGGGACAAGCTCCTACGAGCAGTACTTC	CASSYSGTSSYEQYF
TRBD2	TRBV12-3/TRBV12-4	once	TRBJ2-3	TGTGCCAGCACTCTCGGGAGGGGAGCAAAGGGTACAGATACGCAGTATTTT	CASTLGRGAKGTDTQYF
-	TRBV19	-	TRBJ1-1	TGTGCCAGTAGTCTACGGGGTTTCACTGAAGCTTTCTTT	CASSLRGFTEAFF
TRBD1	TRBV14	-	TRBJ2-2	TGTGCCAGCAGCCACTTAGGGGGCGCACCCGAGATTTTT	CASSHLGGAPEIF
-	TRBV5-6	-	TRBJ1-1	TGTGCCAGCAGCTTGAAGGGGCGACTGAACACTGAAGCTTTCTTT	CASSLKGRLNTEAFF
TRBD1	TRBV11-3	once	TRBJ2-3	TGTGCCAGCAGATCCCGGGACAGGGGGAGGGATACGCAGTATTTT	CASRSRDRGRDTQYF
-	TRBV10-3	-	TRBJ2-5	TGTGCCATCAGTGAGATTATGGAGACCCAGTACTTC	CAISEIMETQYF
TRBD1	TRBV25-1	-	TRBJ1-1	TGTGCCAGCAGTGAGAGGACAGGGGGCCCTGAAGCTTTCTTT	CASSERTGGPEAFF
TRBD1	TRBV11-1	-	TRBJ2-7	TGTGCCAGCAGCTTCGGGACAGGGAGGTACGAGCAGTACTTC	CASSFGTGRYEQYF
TRBD2	TRBV11-3	once	TRBJ2-1	TGTGCCAGCAGCTTAGTCGGCGGGGGACGTAATGAGCAGTTCTTC	CASSLVGGGRNEQFF
TRBD1	TRBV2	-	TRBJ2-7	TGTGCCAGCGAGGGGGAGCAGGGACAGGGGTCCTACGAGCAGTACTTC	CASEGEQGQGSYEQYF
-	TRBV9	-	TRBJ2-3	TGTGCCAGCAGCGTAGGCGTAGATAGCACAGATACGCAGTATTTT	CASSVGVDSTDTQYF
TRBD1	TRBV27	-	TRBJ1-2	TGTGCCAGCAGCTCGACTGACAGGGAAGGCTACACCTTC	CASSSTDREGYTF
-	TRBV29-1	-	TRBJ2-7	TGCAGCGTTCCACTAGGAGGTGAGCAGTACTTC	CSVPLGGEQYF
-	TRBV25-1	-	TRBJ2-7	TGTGCCAGCAGTGAAAGCGGATGGTCCTACGAGCAGTACTTC	CASSESGWSYEQYF
-	TRBV20-1	-	TRBJ1-5	TGCAGTGCTAGAAACGACAGGAATCAGCCCCAGCATTTT	CSARNDRNQPQHF
-	TRBV7-9	once	TRBJ2-7	TGTGCCAGCAGCTTACAGGGACCAGCCGACGAGCAGTACTTC	CASSLQGPADEQYF
-	TRBV7-9	-	TRBJ2-5	TGTGCCAGCAGCGTCCTAGGACAGATAATTCCGAGGGAGACCCAGTACTTC	CASSVLGQIIPRETQYF
TRBD1	TRBV12-3/TRBV12-4	once	TRBJ2-7	TGTGCCAGCAGCTGGACAGGGGGAGGCGACGAGCAGTACTTC	CASSWTGGGDEQYF
-	TRBV20-1	-	TRBJ2-5	TGCAGTGCTAGAGGGGTATGGGGGGGGCGACTAGAGACCCAGTACTTC	CSARGVWGGRLETQYF
TRBD1	TRBV27	-	TRBJ1-2	TGTGCCAGCAGGATCGACCAGGGGGCGGGCGACTATGGCTACACCTTC	CASRIDQGAGDYGYTF
-	TRBV7-9	-	TRBJ1-6	TGTGCCAGCAGCTGGGCAGGGAGTGGTAATTCACCCCTCCACTTT	CASSWAGSGNSPLHF
TRBD1	TRBV6-5	-	TRBJ2-3	TGTGCCAGCAGTTATGACGTGGGACAGGGGTTTGGGGCAGATACGCAGTATTTT	CASSYDVGQGFGADTQYF
-	TRBV12-3/TRBV12-4	-	TRBJ2-7	TGTGCCAGCAGCTGGGACCTCCGGTACGAGCAGTACTTC	CASSWDLRYEQYF
-	TRBV12-3/TRBV12-4	-	TRBJ2-3	TGTGCCAGCAGTTTAGACCAGGGGCTTACAGATACGCAGTATTTT	CASSLDQGLTDTQYF
TRBD2	TRBV6-2/TRBV6-3	-	TRBJ2-4	TGTGCCAGCAGTTACTCGGGACTAGCGGGGGATATTCAGTACTTC	CASSYSGLAGDIQYF
-	TRBV6-2/TRBV6-3	-	TRBJ1-6	TGTGCCAGCAGCCTTATCCAGGGATACGAGAGCTCCTATAATTCACCCCTCCACTTT	CASSLIQGYESSYNSPLHF
-	TRBV7-9	-	TRBJ1-2	TGTGCCAGCAGCCTCAGCGAAGACTATGGCTACACCTTC	CASSLSEDYGYTF
-	TRBV5-6	-	TRBJ2-7	TGTGCCAGCAACGAAGAGGCAAGCTACGAGCAGTACTTC	CASNEEASYEQYF
-	TRBV19	-	TRBJ2-5	TGTGCCAGTAGTATAGATCTTGGCGGGGCGGCTGAGACCCAGTACTTC	CASSIDLGGAAETQYF
-	TRBV4-3	-	TRBJ2-7	TGCGCCAGCAGCCAAGATTACGGGCCTTATGACGAGCAGTACTTC	CASSQDYGPYDEQYF
-	TRBV7-2	-	TRBJ1-5	TGTGCCAGCAGCTTAGAACTTTTAAGCAATCAGCCCCAGCATTTT	CASSLELLSNQPQHF
-	TRBV19	-	TRBJ1-1	TGTGCCAGTAGTATTGGGACTCTGGGGTGGAACACTGAAGCTTTCTTT	CASSIGTLGWNTEAFF